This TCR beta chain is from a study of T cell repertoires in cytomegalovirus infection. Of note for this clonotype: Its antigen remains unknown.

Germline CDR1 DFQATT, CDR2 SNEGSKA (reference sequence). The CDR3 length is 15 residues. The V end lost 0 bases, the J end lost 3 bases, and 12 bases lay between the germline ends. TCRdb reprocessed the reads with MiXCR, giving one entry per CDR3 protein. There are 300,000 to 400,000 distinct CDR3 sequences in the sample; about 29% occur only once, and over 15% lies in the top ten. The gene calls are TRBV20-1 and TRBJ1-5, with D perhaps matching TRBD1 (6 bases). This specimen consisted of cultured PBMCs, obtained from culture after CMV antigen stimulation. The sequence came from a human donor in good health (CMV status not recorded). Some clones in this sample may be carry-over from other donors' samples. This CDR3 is CSARDIQGPNQPQHF. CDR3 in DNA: TGCAGTGCTAGAGATATTCAGGGGCCCAATCAGCCCCAGCATTTT.